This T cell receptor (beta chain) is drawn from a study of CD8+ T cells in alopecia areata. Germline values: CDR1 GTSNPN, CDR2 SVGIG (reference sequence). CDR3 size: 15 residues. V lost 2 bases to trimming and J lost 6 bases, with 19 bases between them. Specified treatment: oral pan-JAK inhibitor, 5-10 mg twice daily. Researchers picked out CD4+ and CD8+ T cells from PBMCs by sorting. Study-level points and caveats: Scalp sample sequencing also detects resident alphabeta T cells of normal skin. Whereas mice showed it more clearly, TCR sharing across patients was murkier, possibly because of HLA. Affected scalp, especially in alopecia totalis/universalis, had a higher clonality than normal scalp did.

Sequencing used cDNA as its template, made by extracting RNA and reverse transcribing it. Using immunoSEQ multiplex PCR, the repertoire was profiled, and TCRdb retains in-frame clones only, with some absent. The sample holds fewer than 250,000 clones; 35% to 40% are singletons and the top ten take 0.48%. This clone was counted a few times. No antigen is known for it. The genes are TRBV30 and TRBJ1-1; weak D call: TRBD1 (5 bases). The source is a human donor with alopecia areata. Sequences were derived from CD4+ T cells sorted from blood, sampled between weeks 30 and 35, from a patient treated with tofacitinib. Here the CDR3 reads CAWSTQGVGPAEAFF. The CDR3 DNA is TGTGCCTGGAGTACCCAAGGCGTGGGGCCCGCTGAAGCTTTCTTT.